These 32 T cell receptor beta chains were all obtained from the same sample, sequenced in a study of blood T cell repertoires in COVID-19. TCRdb's copy holds only in-frame clones and misses some; the assay was immunoSEQ multiplex PCR. The table lists fewer than 450,000 clones, about 90% of them singletons, with roughly 6.3% in the top ten. The sequenced sample consisted of peripheral blood. Source of these receptors: a woman in her 50s with COVID-19, enrolled during active disease.

This clone was detected once. The chain has TRBV6-5 and TRBJ1-5; TRBD1 is a possible D gene (5 bases). V was trimmed by 0 bases and J by 4 bases, leaving 10 bases between them. This CDR3 has 15 amino acids. Germline-derived CDR1 and CDR2 are MNHEY and SVGAGI. The CDR3 nucleotides read TGTGCCAGCAGTTACTCGAGGACACTGAATCAGCCCCAGCATTTT. Translated: CASSYSRTLNQPQHF.

This rearrangement joins TRBV7-6 to TRBJ2-5; tentatively, D is TRBD1 (6 bases). The CDR3 is made up of 14 amino acids. The germline V gene has CDR1 SGHVS and CDR2 FNYEAQ. Trimming removed 1 base at V and 5 bases at J, with 11 bases between. This CDR3 is CASSLGGQVETQYF. The DNA for the CDR3 is TGTGCCAGCAGCTTAGGGGGACAAGTGGAGACCCAGTACTTC.

CDR3 nucleotides: TGCAGTGCTAGAGATGTTAACGAGCAGTACTTC. The encoded protein is CSARDVNEQYF. The V call is TRBV20-1, the J call TRBJ2-7; D is uncertain. The V end lost 0 bases, the J end lost 5 bases, and 5 bases lay between the germline ends. CDR3 size: 11 residues. CDR1 and CDR2 (germline): DFQATT, SNEGSKA (reference sequence).

This chain joins TRBV6-2 or TRBV6-3 and TRBJ1-1, with D unresolved. With 2 bases removed from V and 11 bases from J, the gap between germline ends came to 12 bases. The CDR3 loop spans 12 amino acids. Germline CDR1 is MNHEY and CDR2 is SVGEGT. CDR3: CASSYRPGEAFF. CDR3 nucleotide sequence: TGTGCCAGCAGTTACAGGCCGGGAGAGGCTTTCTTT.

CDR3 in DNA: TGTGCCAGCAGCTCAACAGGGGGCCGCCAGCCCCAGCATTTT. Translating it yields CASSSTGGRQPQHF. This chain uses TRBV6-5 with TRBJ1-5; 9 positions agree with TRBD1. Looked up from germline, CDR1 is MNHEY and CDR2 is SVGAGI. The CDR3 is 14 residues long. Trimming cost V 6 bases and J 7 bases; bases outside gene matches: 7.

The chain carries TRBV5-3 and TRBJ2-7; 13 bases fit TRBD2. TRBV5-3 is placed among ORFs of uncertain function. The length of the CDR3 is 20 residues. V lost 1 base and J lost 3; bases outside the gene matches: 16. In nucleotides, the CDR3 is TGTGCCAGAAGCTTGTGGGCCCTCCCCGGACTAGCGGGAGTGAGCTACGAGCAGTACTTC. Translated: CARSLWALPGLAGVSYEQYF.

The genes are TRBV4-1 and TRBJ2-7; 12 bases map to TRBD2. Germline V CDR1 and CDR2: MGHRA, YSYEKL. V gave up 4 bases and J gave up 0 bases; unmatched junction bases: 4. The CDR3 sequence is 16 residues long. CDR3 in amino acids: CASSLLAGGSSYEQYF. For the CDR3, the DNA is TGCGCCAGCAGCCTACTAGCGGGGGGAAGCTCCTACGAGCAGTACTTC.

This clone was seen only once. This chain links TRBV7-9 with TRBJ2-3; D might be TRBD2 (5 bases). Germline lookup yields CDR1 SEHNR and CDR2 FQNEAQ (reference sequence). V dropped 0 bases and J dropped 4 bases, with 11 bases sitting between them. The CDR3 totals 15 residues. The CDR3 here is CASSLAGAGADTQYF. The CDR3 DNA follows: TGTGCCAGCAGCTTAGCGGGAGCTGGGGCAGATACGCAGTATTTT.

The chain links TRBV18 to TRBJ2-7; 13 positions agree with TRBD2. J gave up 2 bases and V 3 bases, and 7 bases lay outside the gene matches. This CDR3 comprises 17 residues. Per the germline V gene, CDR1 is KGHSH and CDR2 is LQKENI. The CDR3 loop reads CASSPNKGLAGPYEQYF. Here the CDR3 DNA reads TGTGCCAGCTCACCCAATAAGGGACTAGCGGGACCCTACGAGCAGTACTTC.

The J gene is TRBJ2-1, the V gene TRBV7-3, with 12 bases aligning to TRBD2. The V and J ends lost 5 bases and 4 bases, in that order; junction bases with no gene match: 3. This CDR3 spans 15 amino acids. Germline loops: CDR1 SGHTA, CDR2 FQGTGA. CDR3 coding DNA: TGTGCCAGCAGCGAGACTAGCGGGAGATACAATGAGCAGTTCTTC. Its protein product is CASSETSGRYNEQFF.

Only a few counts were recorded for this clone. The same CDR3 also results from other DNA sequences found in this sample. The chain joins TRBV11-2 to TRBJ2-1; D is perhaps TRBD2 (5 bases). Germline loops: CDR1 SGHAT, CDR2 FQNNGV. Trimming shortened V by 1 base and J by 0 bases, and 7 bases separated the two germline ends. The CDR3 is made up of 15 amino acids. The CDR3 region has the DNA TGTGCCAGCAGCTTAGTTCGGGGCTCCTACAATGAGCAGTTCTTC. Protein product: CASSLVRGSYNEQFF.

The chain links TRBV19 to TRBJ1-2; 8 bases match TRBD1. Germline CDR1 is LNHDA and CDR2 is SQIVND (reference sequence). The CDR3 has 15 residues. Trimming at V came to 7 bases and at J to 2 bases, leaving 9 bases not matched to a gene. The CDR3 nucleotides read TGTGCCAGTACAAGGACAGGGAGGGAGAACTATGGCTACACCTTC. This encodes CASTRTGRENYGYTF.

This CDR3 is CASSVPGQRNNSPLHF. The CDR3 DNA reads TGTGCCAGCAGTGTCCCGGGACAGAGAAATAATTCACCCCTCCACTTT. The chain links TRBV6-6 to TRBJ1-6; 7 bases agree with TRBD1. Looked up from germline, CDR1 is MNHNY and CDR2 is SVGAGI (reference sequence). V lost 5 bases, J lost 5 bases, and 9 bases stayed unmatched. This CDR3 has 16 amino acids.

V and J are TRBV7-8 and TRBJ2-5, with 9 bases lining up with TRBD1. CDR3 length: 15 amino acids. Looked up from germline, CDR1 is SGHVS and CDR2 is FQNEAQ. J was trimmed by 5 bases and V by 3 bases; bases with no gene match: 7. In DNA, the CDR3 is TGTGCCAGCAGCTTGGGACAGGGAATTTCCGAGACCCAGTACTTC. Amino acid sequence: CASSLGQGISETQYF.

The V and J genes are TRBV6-5 and TRBJ1-1, with unresolved D. There are 14 residues in the CDR3. The germline V gene encodes CDR1 MNHEY and CDR2 SVGAGI. Trimming took 6 bases from V and 1 from J, leaving 12 bases between them. CDR3 sequence: CASRLEGSNTEAFF. The CDR3 DNA follows: TGTGCCAGCAGACTGGAGGGTTCGAACACTGAAGCTTTCTTT.

This chain uses TRBV4-1 with TRBJ2-3; D not resolved. The CDR3 is made up of 13 amino acids. Looked up from germline, CDR1 is MGHRA and CDR2 is YSYEKL. V lost 3 bases to trimming and J lost 5 bases, with 9 bases between them. The CDR3 is CASSQLYLDTQYF. CDR3 nucleotides: TGCGCCAGCAGCCAGTTGTACTTAGATACGCAGTATTTT.

The CDR3 is CASGGQLGVFEQYF. CDR3 sequence (DNA): TGTGCCAGCGGCGGACAGTTAGGGGTCTTCGAGCAGTACTTC. The chain recombines TRBV5-8 with TRBJ2-7, with D perhaps TRBD1 (6 bases). With 7 bases removed from V and 6 bases from J, the gap between germline ends came to 20 bases. Germline assignment: CDR1 SGHTS and CDR2 YDEGEE. The CDR3 length is 14 residues.

The CDR3 reads CAWSVTSGGRNEQFF. The DNA for the CDR3 is TGTGCCTGGAGTGTAACTAGCGGGGGACGCAATGAGCAGTTCTTC. The chain has TRBV30 and TRBJ2-1, with 11 bases fitting TRBD2. The V segment lost 0 bases and the J segment 6 bases; nucleotides outside the gene matches: 4. This CDR3 contains 15 residues. CDR1 is GTSNPN and CDR2 is SVGIG in the germline V gene (reference sequence).

The CDR3 DNA is TGTGCCAGCAGCTTATCGGGAAAAAACATTCAGTACTTC. Translating gives CASSLSGKNIQYF. J is TRBJ2-4 and V is TRBV11-3, with a weak D call TRBD2 (5 bases). Deletions cut 2 bases from V and 4 bases from J, with 6 bases between. This CDR3 comprises 13 residues. CDR1 is SGHNT and CDR2 is YENEEA in the germline V gene.

V gene TRBV10-3 combines with J gene TRBJ1-2; the D gene is possibly TRBD1 (5 bases). Germline V gene lookup returns CDR1 ENHRY and CDR2 SYGVKD. The V and J ends lost 4 bases and 6 bases respectively, with 12 bases between them. This CDR3 contains 13 residues. The CDR3 DNA reads as TGTGCCATCAGTGCTCTAGGGGCAGATGGCTACACCTTC. Protein product: CAISALGADGYTF.

The rearrangement joins TRBV18 to TRBJ2-5, with 7 positions matching TRBD2. The CDR3 has 15 residues. Germline trimming cut 3 bases from V and 5 bases from J; bases unmatched to any gene: 9. Germline loops: CDR1 KGHSH, CDR2 LQKENI. The DNA of the CDR3 is TGTGCCAGCTCACCGAAGGATACGGGAGGTGAGACCCAGTACTTC. Translating gives CASSPKDTGGETQYF.

Details on this clone: The junction departs from germline at one end; a sequencing error may be responsible. The chain links TRBV3-1 (or the pseudogene TRBV3-2) to TRBJ1-2, with TRBD1 identical over 8 bases. Germline loops: CDR1 LGHDT, CDR2 YNNKEL (reference sequence). The CDR3 is 12 amino acids. The CDR3 nucleotides are TGTGCCAGCAGCCAAGCGACTGGACAGGGTAGATTC. Translating it yields CASSQATGQGRF.

The DNA of the CDR3 is TGTGCCAGCTCACCACCGAATCGGGACAATGAGCAGTTCTTC. This translates into CASSPPNRDNEQFF. The rearrangement links TRBV18 to TRBJ2-1, with D hard to call. Between the trimmed V and J ends, which lost 0 bases and 5 bases, there was a span of 8 bases. Germline V gene lookup returns CDR1 KGHSH and CDR2 LQKENI. The CDR3 has 14 amino acids.

The chain uses TRBV7-9 and TRBJ2-3, with D tentatively TRBD2 (6 bases). This CDR3 has 13 residues. CDR1 SEHNR and CDR2 FQNEAQ come from the germline V gene (reference sequence). V shed 3 bases and J shed 7 bases, with 11 bases lying between them. DNA for the CDR3: TGTGCCAGCAGCTTCGCGGGAATGAATACGCAGTATTTT. Translated, it gives CASSFAGMNTQYF.

CDR3 in amino acids: CASSFRTGGLRVAYNEQFF. The CDR3 DNA sequence: TGTGCCAGCAGTTTCCGGACAGGGGGGTTACGTGTCGCCTACAATGAGCAGTTCTTC. The chain uses TRBV27 and TRBJ2-1; 10 bases are a match to TRBD1. Germline V lookup: CDR1 MNHEY, CDR2 SMNVEV (reference sequence). The CDR3 consists of 19 residues. Trimming removed 3 bases from V and 2 bases from J; junction bases left unmatched: 13.

This rearrangement joins TRBV5-4 to TRBJ2-7; 9 bases line up with TRBD1. Germline loops: CDR1 SGHNT, CDR2 YYREEE (reference sequence). The junction had 8 bases not matched to a gene; V was cut back by 3 bases and J by 4 bases. There are 15 residues in the CDR3. The CDR3 DNA is TGTGCCAGCAGCTCGGCCGGGACAGGGTTTTACGAGCAGTACTTC. This gives the protein CASSSAGTGFYEQYF.

A word on this clone: This CDR3 is also generated by other DNA sequences in the sample. The rearrangement uses TRBV6-5 and TRBJ1-5, with D possibly TRBD1 on 6 matching bases. The CDR3 runs to 15 residues. Germline loops: CDR1 MNHEY, CDR2 SVGAGI. The germline V and J ends were trimmed by 6 bases and 3 bases, with 15 bases remaining between them. CDR3 sequence: CASSRNRDNNQPQHF. The CDR3 coding sequence is TGTGCCAGCAGCAGAAACCGGGACAACAATCAGCCCCAGCATTTT.

The V and J genes are TRBV18 and TRBJ1-5; 7 nucleotides agree with TRBD1. This CDR3 has 14 amino acids. V was clipped by 3 bases and J by 7 bases; unmatched bases: 6. The V gene's germline CDR1 is KGHSH and CDR2 LQKENI. CDR3 DNA: TGTGCCAGCTCACCTGACAGGGTTCAGCAGCCCCAGCATTTT. Translated: CASSPDRVQQPQHF.

The chain recombines TRBV29-1 with TRBJ2-1; 12 nucleotides line up with TRBD2. Germline-derived CDR1 and CDR2 are SQVTM and ANQGSEA. The V and J ends lost 8 bases and 5 bases, in that order; junction bases with no gene match: 7. The CDR3 has 14 residues. CDR3 sequence reads: CSILAGGSHNEQFF. The CDR3 nucleotides are TGCAGCATACTAGCGGGAGGATCCCACAATGAGCAGTTCTTC.

The chain uses TRBV30 and TRBJ2-1, with D perhaps TRBD2 (5 bases). The length of the CDR3 is 16 residues. In germline, CDR1 is GTSNPN, CDR2 SVGIG (reference sequence). The V and J ends lost 1 base and 0 bases respectively, with 13 bases between them. For the CDR3, the DNA is TGTGCCTGGAGTGGGACGAGCACTAGCTCCTACAATGAGCAGTTCTTC. Encoded protein: CAWSGTSTSSYNEQFF.

The rearrangement links TRBV10-2 to TRBJ2-2; D not certain. The V end was cut by 3 bases, the J end by 0 bases, with 2 bases between. From germline, CDR1 is WSHSY and CDR2 SAAADI. The CDR3 consists of 13 residues. The CDR3 DNA sequence: TGCGCCAGCAGTGACGCGAACACCGGGGAGCTGTTTTTT. Amino acid sequence: CASSDANTGELFF.

The genes are TRBV10-1 and TRBJ2-7; 8 bases match TRBD2. Germline CDR1 WNHNN, CDR2 SYGVQD (reference sequence). This CDR3 comprises 17 residues. With 2 bases clipped from V and 4 bases from J, the junction kept 13 bases outside the gene matches. The DNA for the CDR3 is TGCGCCAGCAGTGAGGCCCCCAGACTAGCGCCCTGGTACGAGCAGTACTTC. Amino acid sequence: CASSEAPRLAPWYEQYF.